Each of the 22 T cell receptor beta chains below was sequenced from the same sample in a study of blood T cell repertoires in COVID-19. Produced via immunoSEQ multiplex PCR; TCRdb's table is partial and in-frame only. The data contain under 95,000 clones, 75% to 85% of them singletons. Sequenced input: peripheral blood. These receptors all stem from a man aged 50 or older with COVID-19, enrolled during active disease.

The chain uses TRBV7-6 and TRBJ2-3; D is perhaps TRBD2 (6 bases). This CDR3 has 16 residues. The ends were cut back, 2 bases at V and 1 base at J, with 13 bases in the middle. The germline CDR1 and CDR2 sequences are SGHVS and FNYEAQ. Here the CDR3 reads CASSLSGGTRTDTQYF. In DNA form, the CDR3 reads TGTGCCAGCAGCTTAAGTGGCGGGACCCGCACAGATACGCAGTATTTT.

A remark on this clone: Mismatch with germline at one junction end may stem from a read error. V usage is TRBV7-7 and J usage is TRBJ2-5; 9 bases match TRBD2. Germline CDR1 is SSHAT and CDR2 is FNYEAQ (reference sequence). The CDR3 is made up of 15 amino acids. This chain's CDR3 is CASSLAGTSFETQYF. The CDR3 nucleotides read TGTGCTAGCAGCTTAGCGGGGACTAGCTTTGAGACCCAGTACTTC. Filled out from reference TRBV7-7 and TRBJ2-5, the complete variable domain reads GAGVSQSPRYKVTKRGQDVTLRCDPISSHATLYWYQQALGQGPEFLTYFNYEAQPDKSGLPSDRFSAERPEGSISTLTIQRTEQRDSAMYRCASSLAGTSFETQYFGPGTRLLVL.

Regarding this clone: One end of the junction fails to match germline, which may point to a read error. V is TRBV27 and J is TRBJ1-2; D remains ambiguous. Germline V lookup: CDR1 MNHEY, CDR2 SMNVEV (reference sequence). The CDR3 sequence is 8 residues long. CDR3 sequence reads: CASSGLYF. DNA for the CDR3: TGTGCCAGCAGTGGACTTTATTTC.

This clone was picked up a small number of times. The CDR3 sequence: CASRPTGGNSPLHF. The CDR3 DNA reads TGTGCCAGCAGGCCTACAGGGGGCAATTCACCCCTCCACTTT. The V and J genes are TRBV7-9 and TRBJ1-6; 9 nucleotides align to TRBD1. Trimming at V came to 6 bases and at J to 7 bases, leaving 4 bases not matched to a gene. The germline V gene encodes CDR1 SEHNR and CDR2 FQNEAQ (reference sequence). The CDR3 covers 14 residues.

This clone was counted a single time. This chain connects TRBV7-9 to TRBJ2-7; 8 nucleotides line up with TRBD2. The CDR3 is 12 amino acids. Looked up from germline, CDR1 is SEHNR and CDR2 is FQNEAQ (reference sequence). The V gene end was trimmed by 10 bases and the J gene end by 7 bases; junction bases not matched to a gene: 9. The CDR3 protein is CATGGASGEQYF. For the CDR3, the DNA is TGTGCCACCGGGGGGGCCTCGGGGGAGCAGTACTTC. The complete variable domain, with remaining parts taken from reference TRBV7-9 and TRBJ2-7, reads DTGVSQNPRHKITKRGQNVTFRCDPISEHNRLYWYRQTLGQGPEFLTYFQNEAQLEKSRLLSDRFSAERPKGSFSTLEIQRTEQGDSAMYLCATGGASGEQYFGPGTRLTVT.

V is TRBV7-2 and J is TRBJ1-3, with D hard to call. The CDR3 contains 15 residues. The ends were cut back, 2 bases at V and 4 bases at J, with 12 bases in the middle. In germline, CDR1 is SGHTA, CDR2 FQGNSA. CDR3 in DNA: TGTGCCAGCAGCTTATACGGAGTCACCGGAAACACCATATATTTT. Amino acid sequence: CASSLYGVTGNTIYF.

The chain has TRBV29-1 and TRBJ2-3; TRBD2 matches 9 bases. The CDR3 length is 14 residues. In germline, CDR1 is SQVTM, CDR2 ANQGSEA. Trimming cost V 4 bases and J 3 bases; bases outside gene matches: 5. CDR3 sequence (DNA): TGCAGCGTTGTAGCGGGAGTAGTGACAGATACGCAGTATTTT. Protein product: CSVVAGVVTDTQYF.

V usage is TRBV29-1 and J usage is TRBJ2-3; 8 bases are a match to TRBD2. J was trimmed by 3 bases and V by 8 bases; bases with no gene match: 13. Germline CDR1 reads SQVTM; CDR2 reads ANQGSEA. This CDR3 has 15 amino acids. CDR3 DNA: TGCAGCATAAGGCAGGGCCCGGGGGGGACAGATACGCAGTATTTT. This gives the protein CSIRQGPGGTDTQYF.

This rearrangement joins TRBV19 to TRBJ1-2; TRBD1 matches at 7 bases. From germline, CDR1 is LNHDA and CDR2 SQIVND (reference sequence). Trimming removed 4 bases from V and 2 bases from J; junction bases left unmatched: 7. The CDR3 totals 15 residues. The CDR3 spells CASSTRTGENYGYTF. In DNA form, the CDR3 reads TGTGCCAGTAGTACCCGGACAGGAGAAAACTATGGCTACACCTTC.

The chain uses TRBV14 and TRBJ2-1, with 12 bases aligning to TRBD2. The CDR3 is 19 amino acids. V shed 4 bases and J 0 bases; nucleotides not matched to a gene: 10. Germline CDR1 is SGHDN and CDR2 is FVKESK. Written as DNA, the CDR3 is TGTGCCAGCAGCCTCCTAGCGGGAGGGGGCGTAATCTCCTACAATGAGCAGTTCTTC. Amino acids: CASSLLAGGGVISYNEQFF.

This chain joins TRBV30 and TRBJ2-3, with 13 bases aligning to TRBD2. After removal of 4 bases from V and 4 bases from J, the junction contained 5 bases not matched to a gene. This CDR3 comprises 15 residues. Germline V gives CDR1 GTSNPN, CDR2 SVGIG (reference sequence). The DNA of the CDR3 is TGTGCCTGGAAGGGGACTAGCGGGATGTCAGATACGCAGTATTTT. Translation gives CAWKGTSGMSDTQYF.

The V gene is TRBV5-1, the J gene TRBJ2-2; TRBD2 aligns across 15 bases. J gave up 7 bases and V 3 bases, and 4 bases lay outside the gene matches. The CDR3 is 16 amino acids. Germline V gene data show CDR1 as SGHRS and CDR2 as YFSETQ. The CDR3: CASSWTSGRGGGELFF. Written as DNA, the CDR3 is TGCGCCAGCAGCTGGACTAGCGGGAGGGGCGGCGGGGAGCTGTTTTTT.

V usage is TRBV30 and J usage is TRBJ2-7; D might be TRBD1 (6 bases). V was pared by 5 bases and J by 0 bases, with 14 bases between. The germline gives CDR1 GTSNPN, CDR2 SVGIG (reference sequence). CDR3 length: 14 amino acids. The CDR3 is CAWSRDRSSYEQYF. The CDR3 DNA is TGTGCCTGGTCTCGTGACAGGAGCTCCTACGAGCAGTACTTC.

V usage is TRBV11-3 and J usage is TRBJ2-2; 10 positions match TRBD2. J gave up 1 base and V 4 bases, and 0 bases lay outside the gene matches. The CDR3 sequence is 15 residues long. Germline V CDR1 and CDR2: SGHNT, YENEEA. Here the CDR3 DNA reads TGTGCCAGCAGCTCTAGCGGGAGGAACACCGGGGAGCTGTTTTTT. Translated, it gives CASSSSGRNTGELFF.

The chain uses TRBV24-1 and TRBJ1-5, with D unclear. From germline, CDR1 is KGHDR and CDR2 SFDVKD. The CDR3 is 13 residues long. The ends were cut back, 5 bases at V and 5 bases at J, with 9 bases in the middle. For the CDR3, the DNA is TGTGCCACCAGTGTACGCGGGGATCAGCCCCAGCATTTT. Translation gives CATSVRGDQPQHF.

The chain employs TRBV7-3 and TRBJ2-5; 8 positions match TRBD1. CDR1 SGHTA and CDR2 FQGTGA come from the germline V gene. The V and J ends lost 8 bases and 2 bases, in that order; junction bases with no gene match: 10. The length of the CDR3 is 15 residues. CDR3 in DNA: TGTGCCAGCCAGCCTCCCTACAGGGGGCAAGAGACCCAGTACTTC. It specifies CASQPPYRGQETQYF.

The rearrangement joins TRBV5-6 to TRBJ1-6; 9 bases fit TRBD1. There are 15 residues in the CDR3. V lost 3 bases to trimming and J lost 6 bases; unmatched junction nucleotides: 4. Germline assignment: CDR1 SGHDT and CDR2 YYEEEE. CDR3 nucleotide sequence: TGTGCCAGCAGCTCGACAGGGGGAGGTAATTCACCCCTCCACTTT. Protein product: CASSSTGGGNSPLHF.

The sample holds a few counts of this clone. V gene TRBV11-3 combines with J gene TRBJ2-2, with 11 positions matching TRBD2. V trimming: 1 base; J trimming: 6 bases; junction bases outside the gene matches: 4. The length of the CDR3 is 16 residues. Per germline, CDR1 SGHNT and CDR2 YENEEA. CDR3 bases: TGTGCCAGCAGCTTAGCTCTAGCGGGAGGACCCGGGGAGCTGTTTTTT. Its protein is CASSLALAGGPGELFF.

The genes are TRBV5-1 and TRBJ1-2; a weak D match, TRBD1 (6 bases). V was cut by 2 bases and J by 0 bases, with 11 bases left in between. This CDR3 is built from 15 residues. Looked up from germline, CDR1 is SGHRS and CDR2 is YFSETQ. The CDR3 coding sequence is TGCGCCAGCAGCTTCCTCAGGGGTTCTAACTATGGCTACACCTTC. Protein: CASSFLRGSNYGYTF.

This chain joins TRBV2 and TRBJ2-2; TRBD2 agrees at 10 bases. Germline V gene data show CDR1 as SNHLY and CDR2 as FYNNEI. V shed 7 bases, J shed 0 bases, and the junction held 5 bases outside the gene matches. The CDR3 contains 16 residues. CDR3 amino acids: CASTHGLAANTGELFF. The CDR3 DNA sequence: TGTGCCAGCACCCACGGACTAGCGGCGAACACCGGGGAGCTGTTTTTT. Variable domain in full (rest from reference TRBV2 and TRBJ2-2): EPEVTQTPSHQVTQMGQEVILRCVPISNHLYFYWYRQILGQKVEFLVSFYNNEISEKSEIFDDQFSVERPDGSNFTLKIRSTKLEDSAMYFCASTHGLAANTGELFFGEGSRLTVL.

This chain links TRBV5-1 with TRBJ2-1; 11 nucleotides agree with TRBD2. V lost 0 bases, J lost 7 bases, and 12 bases stayed unmatched. CDR3 length: 18 residues. From germline, CDR1 is SGHRS and CDR2 YFSETQ. CDR3 coding DNA: TGCGCCAGCAGCTTGGGGGTACGACTAGCGGGAATCGGGAATGAGCAGTTCTTC. It codes for CASSLGVRLAGIGNEQFF. The variable domain in full, completed from reference TRBV5-1 and TRBJ2-1, reads KAGVTQTPRYLIKTRGQQVTLSCSPISGHRSVSWYQQTPGQGLQFLFEYFSETQRNKGNFPGRFSGRQFSNSRSEMNVSTLELGDSALYLCASSLGVRLAGIGNEQFFGPGTRLTVL.

The chain couples TRBV19 to TRBJ1-1, with 7 bases fitting TRBD1. J lost 9 bases, V lost 2 bases, and 9 bases had no gene match. The CDR3 runs 14 residues. CDR1 is LNHDA and CDR2 is SQIVND in the germline V gene (reference sequence). CDR3 amino acids: CASSISRTGGKAFF. The CDR3, as DNA: TGTGCCAGTAGTATAAGCCGGACAGGCGGTAAAGCTTTCTTT. Full variable domain (remainder filled in from reference TRBV19 and TRBJ1-1): DGGITQSPKYLFRKEGQNVTLSCEQNLNHDAMYWYRQDPGQGLRLIYYSQIVNDFQKGDIAEGYSVSREKKESFPLTVTSAQKNPTAFYLCASSISRTGGKAFFGQGTRLTVV.